This T cell receptor beta chain originates from a study of a mutant IDH1 vaccine in newly diagnosed glioma. At the level of the study: Patients under treatment included around 60% males and 37.5% females and had a mean age of around 43 years. Prior therapy was radiotherapy, temozolomide, or both; most received both.

The germline V gene has CDR1 MNHNS and CDR2 SASEGT. This CDR3 spans 15 amino acids. The trim removed 0 bases at V and 4 bases at J, leaving 3 bases unmatched. Generated by immunoSEQ multiplex PCR, the TCRdb table keeps only in-frame clones and is missing some. The sample carries some 49,000 clones, approximately 80% recorded once. This clone turned up a few times. Its antigen is as yet unknown. Time point described: week 47, end of study. All doses held 300 ug of mutant IDH1 20-mer peptide, with topical imiquimod. New WHO grade 3 or 4 IDH1-mutant, ATRX-lost astrocytomas were present in all donors. This receptor was obtained from a woman between 35 and 50 years old with glioma. Some clones in this sample may be carry-over from other donors' samples. V usage is TRBV6-1 and J usage is TRBJ1-5, with 7 bases identical to TRBD1. The specimen comprised PBMCs, sampled from a glioma patient whose treatment included an IDH1 peptide vaccine. In DNA, the CDR3 is TGTGCCAGCAGTGAAGCGGGACAGCAAAATCAGCCCCAGCATTTT. Translated, it gives CASSEAGQQNQPQHF.